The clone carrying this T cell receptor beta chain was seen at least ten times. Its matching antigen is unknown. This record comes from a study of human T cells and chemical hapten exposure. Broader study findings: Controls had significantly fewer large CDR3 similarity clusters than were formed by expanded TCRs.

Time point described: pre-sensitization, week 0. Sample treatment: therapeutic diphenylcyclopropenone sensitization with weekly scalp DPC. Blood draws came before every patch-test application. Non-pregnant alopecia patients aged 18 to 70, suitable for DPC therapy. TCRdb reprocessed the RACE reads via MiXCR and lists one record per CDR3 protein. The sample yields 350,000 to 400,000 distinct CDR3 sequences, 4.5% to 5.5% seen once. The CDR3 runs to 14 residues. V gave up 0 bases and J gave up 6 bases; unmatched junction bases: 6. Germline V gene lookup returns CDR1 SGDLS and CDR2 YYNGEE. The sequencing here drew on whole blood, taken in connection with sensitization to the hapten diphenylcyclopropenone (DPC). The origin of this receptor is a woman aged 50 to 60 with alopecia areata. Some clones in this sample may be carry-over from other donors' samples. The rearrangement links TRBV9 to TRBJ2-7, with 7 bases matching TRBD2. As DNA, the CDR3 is TGTGCCAGCAGCGTAGGGGCGGGAGTGGCCGAGCAGTACTTC. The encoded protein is CASSVGAGVAEQYF.